This T cell receptor (beta chain) was sequenced during a study of blood T cell repertoires in COVID-19. Overall study context: PBMCs, B-cell-depleted T cells, or T cells were the source of the cDNA or gDNA that made up the material.

The V gene's germline CDR1 is GTSNPN and CDR2 SVGIG (reference sequence). The CDR3 contains 12 residues. Trimming pared 5 bases from V and 9 bases from J, leaving 14 bases between. The data were produced by immunoSEQ multiplex PCR, yet TCRdb's version contains in-frame clones alone and is incomplete. Of 90,000 or so clones in the sample, 75% to 90% were seen once. Specimen: peripheral blood. The V and J genes are TRBV30 and TRBJ1-3; weak D call: TRBD1 (6 bases). The receptor comes from a man in his 60s with acute or convalescent COVID-19. DNA for the CDR3: TGTGCCTGGGAACTCCAGGGGATCACCATATATTTT. It yields the protein CAWELQGITIYF.